This T cell receptor (beta chain) was found in a study of shared clonotypes between healthy human individuals. Regarding this clone: Its cognate antigen is unknown.

General observations from the study: Non-shared clonotypes showed lower generation probabilities than clonotypes common to all four donors.

The CDR3 has 14 residues. After removal of 4 bases from V and 2 bases from J, the junction contained 1 base not matched to a gene. The germline V gene encodes CDR1 SGHNT and CDR2 YYREEE (reference sequence). The protocol was immunoSEQ multiplex PCR, while the TCRdb copy is restricted to in-frame clones and leaves out a portion. Of around 2.5 million clones in the sample, 93% are singletons; the top ten hold approximately 0.37%. The sequencing sample was made of naive CD4+ T cells from PBMCs. Subset of the sample: CD45RA+ positively selected. The sequence was obtained from a man younger than 30 in good health. Some clones in this sample may be carry-over from other donors' samples. The V and J genes are TRBV5-4 and TRBJ2-1, with 9 bases identical to TRBD2. Here the CDR3 DNA reads TGTGCCAGCAGCGGCGGGGGGGCCTACAATGAGCAGTTCTTC. Its protein product is CASSGGGAYNEQFF.